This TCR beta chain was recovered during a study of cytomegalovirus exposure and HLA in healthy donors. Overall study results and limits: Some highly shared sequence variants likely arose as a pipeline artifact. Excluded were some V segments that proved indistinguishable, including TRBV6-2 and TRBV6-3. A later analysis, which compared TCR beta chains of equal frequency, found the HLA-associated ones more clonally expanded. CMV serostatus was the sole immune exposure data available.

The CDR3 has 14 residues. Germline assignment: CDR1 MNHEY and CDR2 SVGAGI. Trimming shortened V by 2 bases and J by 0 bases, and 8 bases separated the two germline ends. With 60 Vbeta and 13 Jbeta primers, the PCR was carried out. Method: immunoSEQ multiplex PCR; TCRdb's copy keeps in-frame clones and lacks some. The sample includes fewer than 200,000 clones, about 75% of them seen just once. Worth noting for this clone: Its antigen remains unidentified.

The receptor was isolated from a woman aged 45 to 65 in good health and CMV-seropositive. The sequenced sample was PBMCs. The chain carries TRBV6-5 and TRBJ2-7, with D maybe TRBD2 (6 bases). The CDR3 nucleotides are TGTGCCAGCAGTTACGGACTAAGCTCCTACGAGCAGTACTTC. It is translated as CASSYGLSSYEQYF.